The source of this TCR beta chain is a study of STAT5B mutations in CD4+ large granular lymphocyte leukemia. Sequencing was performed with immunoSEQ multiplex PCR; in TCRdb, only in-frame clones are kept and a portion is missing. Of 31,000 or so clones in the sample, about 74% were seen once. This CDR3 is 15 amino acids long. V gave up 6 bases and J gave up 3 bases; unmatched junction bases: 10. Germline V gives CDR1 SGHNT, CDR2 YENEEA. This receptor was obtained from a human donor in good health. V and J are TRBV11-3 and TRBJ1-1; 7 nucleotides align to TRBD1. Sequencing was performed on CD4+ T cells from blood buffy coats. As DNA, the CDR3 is TGTGCCAGCAGTTTTAGGGGGCAATCTGACACTGAAGCTTTCTTT. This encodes CASSFRGQSDTEAFF.